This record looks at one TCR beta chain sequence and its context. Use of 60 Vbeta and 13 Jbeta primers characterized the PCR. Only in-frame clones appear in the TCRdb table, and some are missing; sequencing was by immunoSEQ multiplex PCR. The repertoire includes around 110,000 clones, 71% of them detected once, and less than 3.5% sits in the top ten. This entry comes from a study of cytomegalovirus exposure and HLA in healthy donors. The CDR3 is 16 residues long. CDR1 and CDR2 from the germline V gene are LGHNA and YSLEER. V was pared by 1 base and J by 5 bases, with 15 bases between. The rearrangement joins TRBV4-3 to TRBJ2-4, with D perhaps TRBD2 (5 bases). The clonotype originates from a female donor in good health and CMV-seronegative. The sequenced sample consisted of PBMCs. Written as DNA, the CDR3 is TGCGCCAGCAGCCAAGCTTTAGTGGAGGCGGAAAACATTCAGTACTTC. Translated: CASSQALVEAENIQYF.